The rows below give T cell receptor beta chains drawn from one sample of a study of blood T cell repertoires in COVID-19. Data came from immunoSEQ multiplex PCR; TCRdb stores just in-frame clones and leaves some out. The top ten clones hold 9.5% to 12% of a sample with 75,000 to 85,000 clones, more than 75% of them seen once. Sequencing was performed on peripheral blood. The receptors were sampled from a man in his sixties with COVID-19, enrolled during active disease. The CDR3 runs from the conserved cysteine through the conserved F or W. A D gene is named only where the DNA matches it firmly. Size is stated for part of the rows, as once, few or many counts, or as a class when the clone is expanded.

>TRBV5-1|.|TRBJ1-1|.
TGCGCCAGCAGTTCCGGGACTAACACTGAAGCTTTCTTT
CASSSGTNTEAFF
>TRBV7-7|TRBD1|TRBJ2-7|.
TGTGCCAGCAGCTTAGGGGACAGGAGCGTCTACGAGCAGTACTTC
CASSLGDRSVYEQYF
>TRBV5-5|.|TRBJ1-2|.
TGTGCCAGCAGCCCCTGGGACACTTCGAGCTATGGCTACACCTTC
CASSPWDTSSYGYTF
>TRBV2|.|TRBJ1-5|.
TGTGCCAGCAGTGTAGGGGATGGCAATCAGCCCCAGCATTTT
CASSVGDGNQPQHF
>TRBV7-7|TRBD1|TRBJ2-1|.
TGTGCCAGCAGCTCTGACAGGGATCATGAGCAGTTCTTC
CASSSDRDHEQFF
>TRBV16|.|TRBJ2-6|.
TGTGCCAGCAGCGCTGTCCGGTCTGGGGCCAACGTCCTGACTTTC
CASSAVRSGANVLTF
>TRBV6-5|.|TRBJ1-1|.
TGTGCCAGCAGTTACGGCAGTGAAGCTGAAGCTTTCTTT
CASSYGSEAEAFF
>TRBV7-7|TRBD2|TRBJ2-2|.
TGTGCCAGCAGCCCCACGGGGAGGGAGAACACCGGGGAGCTGTTTTTT
CASSPTGRENTGELFF
>TRBV19|TRBD2|TRBJ2-1|few
TGTGCCAGTAGTGAGGCTAGCGGGGGCCCCTACAATGAGCAGTTCTTC
CASSEASGGPYNEQFF
>TRBV5-1|TRBD1|TRBJ1-5|.
TGCGCCAGCAGCTTGGGCCCCGGGACAGAATTAAACCAGCCCCAGCATTTT
CASSLGPGTELNQPQHF
>TRBV9|TRBD1|TRBJ2-5|.
TGTGCCAGCAGCGTGAGCCCCTTACAGGGGATGGTAGAGACCCAGTACTTC
CASSVSPLQGMVETQYF
>TRBV12-3/TRBV12-4|.|TRBJ2-3|.
TGTGCCAGCAGTTTCGGAGGAGATACGCAGTATTTT
CASSFGGDTQYF
>TRBV27|.|TRBJ1-6|.
TGTGCCAGCAGTTTATTCCAGGGGTCAAGTTCACCCCTCCACTTT
CASSLFQGSSSPLHF
>TRBV29-1|TRBD1|TRBJ2-1|once
TGCAGCGTTAGACCCTCCGGGACAGGGGCCTACAATGAGCAGTTCTTC
CSVRPSGTGAYNEQFF
>TRBV5-4|TRBD1|TRBJ1-3|once
TGTGCCAGCAGCTCGACAGGGGGATCTGGAAACACCATATATTTT
CASSSTGGSGNTIYF
>TRBV28|TRBD2|TRBJ2-1|.
TGTGCCAGTAGATTAGCGGGAGGGAGGTACAATGAGCAGTTCTTC
CASRLAGGRYNEQFF
>TRBV28|.|TRBJ1-1|.
TGTGCCAGCAGTTTACAGGACACTGAAGCTTTCTTT
CASSLQDTEAFF
>TRBV5-3|.|TRBJ2-7|.
TGTGCCAGAAGCTTGGTGTGGGCTTCCTACGAGCAGTACTTC
CARSLVWASYEQYF
>TRBV29-1|.|TRBJ1-4|.
TGCAGCGTTATTTTCTCCCGATTGGCAGGTGAAAAACTGTTTTTT
CSVIFSRLAGEKLFF
>TRBV9|TRBD1|TRBJ2-4|.
TGTGCCAGCAGCTTCGGACAGGGCTTAGCCAAAAACATTCAGTACTTC
CASSFGQGLAKNIQYF
>TRBV7-9|.|TRBJ1-5|.
TGTGCCAGCAGTCGGGATGGGAATCAGCCCCAGCATTTT
CASSRDGNQPQHF
>TRBV10-3|.|TRBJ2-5|many
TGTGCCATCAGTGAGGGGGGGACGGAAGAGACCCAGTACTTC
CAISEGGTEETQYF
>TRBV29-1|TRBD1|TRBJ2-5|.
TGCAGCGTTGACGGTAGGGGGCTCGGGGAGACCCAGTACTTC
CSVDGRGLGETQYF
>TRBV7-9|TRBD2|TRBJ2-1|.
TGTGCCAGCAGCTCCCGACTAGCGGGAGACCTATTGGAGGATGAGCAGTTCTTC
CASSSRLAGDLLEDEQFF
>TRBV30|TRBD2|TRBJ2-7|few
TGTGCCTGGAGTACCGGACTAGCGGGAGAATACGAGCAGTACTTC
CAWSTGLAGEYEQYF
>TRBV9|.|TRBJ1-3|many
TGTGCCAGCAGCGTATCTATCTTTCAGGGTCAATCTGGAAACACCATATATTTT
CASSVSIFQGQSGNTIYF
>TRBV5-1|TRBD2|TRBJ2-3|.
TGCGCCGGGCAAAAGCGGGGGTCCCCAAGGAATTCCGTTTGGACAGATACGCAGTATTTT
CAGQKRGSPRNSVWTDTQYF
>TRBV3-1/TRBV3-2|.|TRBJ1-4|.
TGTGCCAGCAGCCCATTACCTCAGGGGCCTGGAGAAAAACTGTTTTTT
CASSPLPQGPGEKLFF
>TRBV5-6|.|TRBJ1-5|.
TGTGCCAGCAGCGTCGTCACCCCCAACCACAATAGCAATCAGCCCCAGCATTTT
CASSVVTPNHNSNQPQHF
>TRBV7-3|TRBD1|TRBJ2-1|once
TGTGCCAGCAGTAGACAGGGCGCGAGCTCCTACAATGAGCAGTTCTTC
CASSRQGASSYNEQFF
>TRBV27|TRBD2|TRBJ2-1|.
TGTGCCAGCAGTTCACTAGCGGGGGGGCGTGAGCAGTTCTTC
CASSSLAGGREQFF
>TRBV19|TRBD1|TRBJ1-2|.
TGTGCCAGTAGTACAAGACAGGGACCGGCTGGCTACACCTTC
CASSTRQGPAGYTF
>TRBV3-1/TRBV3-2|.|TRBJ1-6|.
TGTGCCAGCAGCCAAGTGGTTCGGAATTCACCCCTCCACTTT
CASSQVVRNSPLHF
>TRBV2|.|TRBJ1-5|.
TGTGCCAGCAGGATAGACACAAATAGCAATCAGCCCCAGCATTTT
CASRIDTNSNQPQHF
>TRBV7-2|.|TRBJ1-2|.
TGTGCCAGCAGCTCCGGACAGTCGGAAGGTGGCTACACCTTC
CASSSGQSEGGYTF
>TRBV9|TRBD2|TRBJ2-1|.
TGTGCCAGCAGCTTCCACGGGACTAGCAGTTACAATGAGCAGTTCTTC
CASSFHGTSSYNEQFF
>TRBV5-6|TRBD1|TRBJ1-1|.
TGTGCCAGCAGCTTTGGGGGCCCCAACAGGGGATGGACTGAAGCTTTCTTT
CASSFGGPNRGWTEAFF
>TRBV2|.|TRBJ2-1|.
TGTGCCAGCAGTGTTAGTTGGTCAGGCGATGAGCAGTTCTTC
CASSVSWSGDEQFF
>TRBV7-9|TRBD1|TRBJ2-2|few
TGTGCCAGCTTAGCGGGACAGGGGGTCGCCGGGGAGCTGTTTTTT
CASLAGQGVAGELFF
>TRBV3-1/TRBV3-2|.|TRBJ2-1|.
TGTGCCAGCAGCCAGGCACCCGACACTGAGCAGTTCTTC
CASSQAPDTEQFF
>TRBV9|TRBD2|TRBJ2-4|.
TGTGCCAGCAGCTCACAGACTAGCGGGGGGGTTCAGTACTTC
CASSSQTSGGVQYF
>TRBV11-2|.|TRBJ2-2|.
TGTGCCAGCAGCCAGAATTATTTCGGGGAGCTGTTTTTT
CASSQNYFGELFF
>TRBV2|TRBD2|TRBJ2-2|.
TGTGCCAGCAGTGAACGACTAGCGGGTTTTACCGGGGAGCTGTTTTTT
CASSERLAGFTGELFF
>TRBV19|TRBD2|TRBJ2-5|.
TGTGCCAGTAGTATAAATAGCGGGGGGGCCGGGACCCAGTACTTC
CASSINSGGAGTQYF
>TRBV28|.|TRBJ2-3|.
TGTGCCAGCAGAGGGGGGGAGGCAGGGGGCACAGATACGCAGTATTTT
CASRGGEAGGTDTQYF
>TRBV2|TRBD1|TRBJ2-5|.
TGTGCCAGCAGTCTCGACAGGGACCAAGAGACCCAGTACTTC
CASSLDRDQETQYF
>TRBV11-3|.|TRBJ2-2|.
TGTGCCAGCAGCCCCGGGGGAGTTGCGAACACCGGGGAGCTGTTTTTT
CASSPGGVANTGELFF
>TRBV7-2|TRBD1|TRBJ1-2|.
TGTGCCAGCAGCCCAGGGGGTCGCTATGGCTACACCTTC
CASSPGGRYGYTF
>TRBV29-1|TRBD2|TRBJ2-2|.
TGCAGCGTTGATCACCCTAGCGGGTCGAACACCGGGGAGCTGTTTTTT
CSVDHPSGSNTGELFF
>TRBV19|TRBD1|TRBJ1-5|.
TGTGCCAGTAGTGACAGGGGAGGAGAGCCCCAGCATTTT
CASSDRGGEPQHF
>TRBV7-3|TRBD2|TRBJ2-2|.
TGTGCCAGCAGCACCGGGGGACTAGCCGGGGAGCTGTTTTTT
CASSTGGLAGELFF
>TRBV30|.|TRBJ1-4|.
TGTGCCTGGAGTGCTTACCTGGGGGGAGCAACTAATGAAAAACTGTTTTTT
CAWSAYLGGATNEKLFF
>TRBV6-5|TRBD1|TRBJ1-4|.
TGTGCCAGCACTCCGGGACAGGGCAGTGGAAAACTGTTTTTT
CASTPGQGSGKLFF
>TRBV28|.|TRBJ2-3|.
TGTGCCAGCAGTTTATCCCTGACGCGGGATACGCAGTATTTT
CASSLSLTRDTQYF
>TRBV6-5|TRBD2|TRBJ2-2|.
TGTGCCAGCAATTCGGGGACTAGCTATCCCGGGGAGCTGTTTTTT
CASNSGTSYPGELFF
>TRBV10-1|.|TRBJ1-1|.
TGCGCCAGCAGTGGGAGCAGGGGTAACACTGAAGCTTTCTTT
CASSGSRGNTEAFF
>TRBV7-7|TRBD2|TRBJ2-2|.
TGTGCCAGCAGCCCCGTGGGTAGCGGGGGGCCCGGGGAGCTGTTTTTT
CASSPVGSGGPGELFF
>TRBV19|TRBD1|TRBJ1-2|.
TGTGCCAGTAGTATAGGGCCGGCAGGGGGCTCTGGCTACACCTTC
CASSIGPAGGSGYTF
>TRBV19|.|TRBJ1-3|.
TGTGCCACGAGGAGGGTTCCTGGAAACACCATATATTTT
CATRRVPGNTIYF
>TRBV9|.|TRBJ1-3|.
TGTGCCAGCAGCTCCCAGGAAGTAATTTCTGGAAACACCATATATTTT
CASSSQEVISGNTIYF